This TCR beta chain was identified during a study of blood T cell repertoires in COVID-19. The authors' processing: Cell counts per sample came from amplifying reference gene primers. TCRdb keeps only in-frame clones here, not all; method: immunoSEQ multiplex PCR. V, J and clone size were drawn from that table, and D and trimming were deduced from the DNA. The sample lists about 190,000 clones, roughly four fifths seen once, with around 11% in the top ten. Sequencing input: peripheral blood. The clonotype was recovered from a woman in her forties or fifties with acute or convalescent COVID-19.

The CDR3 loop is CASSLAGGPRNEQFF. The CDR3 DNA follows: TGTGCCAGCTCACTAGCGGGAGGGCCGAGAAATGAGCAGTTCTTC. This chain links TRBV18 with TRBJ2-1; 11 positions match TRBD2. The CDR3 runs to 15 residues. The V gene's germline CDR1 is KGHSH and CDR2 LQKENI. V trimming: 4 bases; J trimming: 7 bases; junction bases outside the gene matches: 6.